This TCR beta chain emerged from a study of beta chain features in type 1 diabetes. Study context: Sorted cells from all samples, numbering almost 110 million, were examined. Notes on the study in general: Across all four CD4+ subsets, people with type 1 diabetes showed modestly shorter TCRB CDR3s.

Per the germline V gene, CDR1 is SGDLS and CDR2 is YYNGEE. J was trimmed by 7 bases and V by 4 bases; bases with no gene match: 7. This CDR3 contains 14 residues. The isolated RNA, all of it, was reverse transcribed, so expressed TCRB transcripts were what got sequenced. Produced via immunoSEQ multiplex PCR; TCRdb's table is partial and in-frame only. The profile shows 100,000 to 150,000 clones, 7.5% to 9.5% of them singletons. A few counts support this clone. The antigen is unknown. Material for sequencing was central memory CD4+ T cells from blood. The chain carries TRBV9 and TRBJ2-2, with TRBD2 matching over 7 bases. This clonotype was sampled from a man younger than 40 with type 1 diabetes. The CDR3 DNA reads TGTGCCAGCAGCAGCCAACTAGCGAGCGGGGAGCTGTTTTTT. Its translation is CASSSQLASGELFF.